A selection of T cell receptor beta chains follows, all from one sample in a study of blood T cell repertoires in COVID-19. Generated by immunoSEQ multiplex PCR, the TCRdb table keeps only in-frame clones and is missing some. The sample has around 160,000 clones, 75% to 90% seen once. The specimen was peripheral blood. Receptors originate from a man younger than 35 with COVID-19, enrolled during active disease. Each CDR3 is given with its conserved first and last residue. Each record gives: clone size, V gene, J gene, D gene, CDR3 DNA, CDR3 protein. A D gene is named only where the DNA matches it firmly. Expanded clones get a size class; other rows say once, few or many, or leave the size out.

>once|TRBV5-4|TRBJ2-1|.
TGTGCCAGCAGCTTGGGACTCCTTGCTGAGCAGTTCTTC
CASSLGLLAEQFF
>.|TRBV28|TRBJ1-3|.
TGTGCCAGCAGCTGGGGACATTCCGGAAACACCATATATTTT
CASSWGHSGNTIYF
>.|TRBV6-5|TRBJ1-6|.
TGTGCCAGCAGGCTTACAGTGGATAATTCACCCCTCCACTTT
CASRLTVDNSPLHF
>.|TRBV7-2|TRBJ2-7|.
TGTGCCAGCAGCTTAGGGACAGGGACTATGTACGAGCAGTACTTC
CASSLGTGTMYEQYF
>.|TRBV7-7|TRBJ2-5|TRBD2
TGTGCCAGCAGCTTAGGAGCGGGAGAGACTCAAGAGACCCAGTACTTC
CASSLGAGETQETQYF
>.|TRBV25-1|TRBJ2-7|TRBD1
TGTGCCAGCAGTGGGGGTCTAGGGACAGGGGAATACTTC
CASSGGLGTGEYF
>.|TRBV3-1/TRBV3-2|TRBJ1-3|.
TGTGCCAGCAGCCAACTTGGGGGAGGGGAGTACTCTGGAAACACCATATATTTT
CASSQLGGGEYSGNTIYF
>.|TRBV28|TRBJ2-2|TRBD2
TGTGCCAGCAGTTCGCCGGGAGGGGAGACCGGGGAGCTGTTTTTT
CASSSPGGETGELFF
>.|TRBV5-1|TRBJ2-5|.
TGCGCCAGCAGCTTGGCCGGGACACAAGAGACCCAGTACTTC
CASSLAGTQETQYF
>.|TRBV7-2|TRBJ2-2|TRBD2
TGTGCCAGCAGCTTAGTAGCGGGAGGGACCGGGGAGCTGTTTTTT
CASSLVAGGTGELFF
>.|TRBV15|TRBJ2-1|.
TGTGCCACCAGCAGATTAAACAATGAGCAGTTCTTC
CATSRLNNEQFF
>.|TRBV5-1|TRBJ1-3|.
TGCGCCAGCAGCTTATCAGGTTTCTCTGGAAACACCATATATTTT
CASSLSGFSGNTIYF